A selection of T cell receptor beta chains follows, all from one sample in a study of blood T cell repertoires in COVID-19. This table comes from immunoSEQ multiplex PCR, and its TCRdb copy is limited to in-frame clones, with some not included. The data hold approximately 90,000 clones, with roughly nine tenths observed a single time. The sample was peripheral blood. The receptors shown here come from a man aged 60 to 69 with COVID-19, enrolled during active disease. CDR3s include the opening cysteine and the closing phenylalanine or tryptophan. A D gene is named only where the DNA matches it firmly. Expanded clones are given a class, and other clones once, few, many or no size at all.

j_gene,d_gene,abundance,v_gene,CDR3nt,CDR3aa
TRBJ1-1,-,-,TRBV6-4,TGTGCCAGCAGGAGGGAAGGGATGGACACTGAAGCTTTCTTT,CASRREGMDTEAFF
TRBJ2-3,TRBD2,-,TRBV4-1,TGCGCCAGCAGCCAAGAGAGTGGACTAGCTATGAATACGCAGTATTTT,CASSQESGLAMNTQYF
TRBJ2-1,TRBD2,once,TRBV9,TGTGCCAGCAGCCAACGGACTAGCGGGAGCTCCTACAATGAGCAGTTCTTC,CASSQRTSGSSYNEQFF
TRBJ1-4,-,-,TRBV4-2,TGTGCCAGCAGCCGCTTTACAGGAGAGAATGAAAAACTGTTTTTT,CASSRFTGENEKLFF
TRBJ2-2,-,-,TRBV2,TGTGCCAGCAATGGAGCCGGGGAGCTGTTTTTT,CASNGAGELFF
TRBJ2-1,-,-,TRBV5-1,TGCGCCAGCAGCTTGGTCGGTGCTGCGAATGAGCAGTTCTTC,CASSLVGAANEQFF
TRBJ2-7,-,once,TRBV5-6,TGTGCCAGCAGCCTGGACAGATACGAGCAGTACTTC,CASSLDRYEQYF
TRBJ2-7,TRBD2,-,TRBV27,TGTGCCAGCAGTACTAGCGGATCCTACGAGCAGTACTTC,CASSTSGSYEQYF
TRBJ2-1,-,-,TRBV5-1,TGCGCCACCGGCATAGGCCTGGATGGAGGCAATGAGCAGTTCTTC,CATGIGLDGGNEQFF
TRBJ1-3,TRBD1,-,TRBV9,TGTGCCAGCAGCCCCCGGGACAGGGGTCTGGAAACTGGAAACACCATATATTTT,CASSPRDRGLETGNTIYF
TRBJ2-7,TRBD2,-,TRBV9,TGTGCCAGCAGCCCCCCCAAATCAATAGCGGGAGACTACGAGCAGTACTTC,CASSPPKSIAGDYEQYF
TRBJ1-2,-,few,TRBV20-1,TGCAGTGCTAGTCAAGGGGGTGGCTACACCTTC,CSASQGGGYTF
TRBJ2-7,TRBD2,-,TRBV7-2,TGTGCCAGCAGCCCCGATAGCGGGATTTCCTACGAGCAGTACTTC,CASSPDSGISYEQYF
TRBJ2-1,TRBD2,-,TRBV18,TGTGCCAGCTCACCGAGAGGACTAGATTCTTACAATGAGCAGTTCTTC,CASSPRGLDSYNEQFF
TRBJ1-1,TRBD1,-,TRBV7-8,TGTGCCAGCAGCTCGGGACAGGGCCCCGCTGAAGCTTTCTTT,CASSSGQGPAEAFF
TRBJ2-5,TRBD1,-,TRBV6-2/TRBV6-3,TGTGCCAGCAGTTACCGGGACAGGGGCTGGGAGACCCAGTACTTC,CASSYRDRGWETQYF
TRBJ1-5,-,-,TRBV5-4,TGTGCCAGCAGCTTGGCAGGGGGCAATCAGCCCCAGCATTTT,CASSLAGGNQPQHF
TRBJ1-4,-,-,TRBV6-4,TGTGCCAGCAGTCTAAGCGGGGGCGTTAATGAAAAACTGTTTTTT,CASSLSGGVNEKLFF
TRBJ2-5,TRBD2,-,TRBV18,TGTGCCAGCTCACCGACTAGCGGAACCCGAGGGACCCAGTACTTC,CASSPTSGTRGTQYF
TRBJ2-7,TRBD2,-,TRBV7-9,TGTGCCAGCAGCCTCCATAGCGGGAGTACCAACGAGCAGTACTTC,CASSLHSGSTNEQYF
TRBJ1-5,TRBD1,-,TRBV6-1,TGTGCCAGCAGTGAAACACAGGGGGATTGGCGGCCCCAGCATTTT,CASSETQGDWRPQHF
TRBJ1-1,-,-,TRBV15,TGTGCCACCAGCAGAGGAGGGTCCTCCGGCGGCACTGAAGCTTTCTTT,CATSRGGSSGGTEAFF
TRBJ2-7,-,few,TRBV4-2,TGTGCCAGCAGCCAAGCTTCGAGTTACGAGCAGTACTTC,CASSQASSYEQYF
TRBJ2-3,TRBD2,-,TRBV24-1,TGTGCCACCAGTGAGCCTAGCGGGAAGACAGATACGCAGTATTTT,CATSEPSGKTDTQYF
TRBJ1-5,-,-,TRBV3-1/TRBV3-2,TGTGCCAGCAGCCTACAGCTAAATCAGCCCCAGCATTTT,CASSLQLNQPQHF
TRBJ2-5,-,-,TRBV29-1,TGCAGCTTTTATCGACCAGGGAAGGAGACCCAGTACTTC,CSFYRPGKETQYF
TRBJ2-1,-,-,TRBV5-4,TGTGCCAGCAGTTTAACAGTGATCGACAATGAGCAGTTCTTC,CASSLTVIDNEQFF
TRBJ2-1,TRBD2,-,TRBV7-3,TGTGCCAGCAGTCGACTAGCGGGAGTGGGGAATGAGCAGTTCTTC,CASSRLAGVGNEQFF
TRBJ1-3,-,-,TRBV4-2,TGTGCCAGCAGCCAGGACCAAGGGAGGACTGGAAACACCATATATTTT,CASSQDQGRTGNTIYF
TRBJ2-1,-,-,TRBV7-9,TGTGCCAGCAGCCAGGAAGGAAGGGGCTCCTACAATGAGCAGTTCTTC,CASSQEGRGSYNEQFF
TRBJ1-1,TRBD1,-,TRBV24-1,TGTGCCACCAGAGGGGCGGTCCAGGGGGCGAACACTGAAGCTTTCTTT,CATRGAVQGANTEAFF
TRBJ2-1,TRBD2,-,TRBV6-6,TGTGCCAGCAGTTACCCCGAGCGGGAAGGGTACAATGAGCAGTTCTTC,CASSYPEREGYNEQFF
TRBJ2-2,-,-,TRBV11-3,TGTGCCAGCAGCTTTGGGGGGTCAGGAGAGGGAACCGGGGAGCTGTTTTTT,CASSFGGSGEGTGELFF
TRBJ1-5,-,-,TRBV7-2,TGTGCCAGCACCAATAGCAATCAGCCCCAGCATTTT,CASTNSNQPQHF
TRBJ2-3,TRBD1,-,TRBV9,TGTGCCAGCAGCCCAATGGGACAGCCGGGTAGCACAGATACGCAGTATTTT,CASSPMGQPGSTDTQYF
TRBJ2-1,TRBD2,-,TRBV29-1,TGCAGCGTTGTGGTTGGGCAGTTACCGGTAACGGGACTAGGTTACCTCAATGAGCAGTTCTTC,CSVVVGQLPVTGLGYLNEQFF
TRBJ2-1,TRBD2,-,TRBV5-5,TGTGCCAGCAGCTTGGTCCAGCGGGGGGAGAATGAGCAGTTCTTC,CASSLVQRGENEQFF
TRBJ2-7,TRBD2,-,TRBV30,TGTGCCTGGAACCGACCCCTGACTAGCCACCCCTACGAGCAGTACTTC,CAWNRPLTSHPYEQYF
TRBJ2-2,TRBD2,-,TRBV19,TGTGCCAGTAGTACCCAGGGACTAGCCGGGGAGCTGTTTTTT,CASSTQGLAGELFF
TRBJ2-2,-,-,TRBV30,TGTGCCTGGAGATTAGCGTTTGCCGGGGAGCTGTTTTTT,CAWRLAFAGELFF
TRBJ1-2,-,-,TRBV7-2,TGTGCCAGCAGCCCGGGACTCCTCTATGGCTACACCTTC,CASSPGLLYGYTF
TRBJ1-2,-,-,TRBV11-3,TGTGCCAGCAGCCCTGTTGATCCTGCCTCGCGGGGCTACACCTTC,CASSPVDPASRGYTF
TRBJ2-1,-,-,TRBV18,TGTGCCAGCTCAGCCACTTCCTTTCCCTACAATGAGCAGTTCTTC,CASSATSFPYNEQFF
TRBJ2-7,-,-,TRBV20-1,TGCAGTGCTTGGGCAAACGAGCAGTACTTC,CSAWANEQYF
TRBJ2-3,-,-,TRBV4-3,TGCGCCAGCAGCCCCCGAGGAGCAAGAGATACGCAGTATTTT,CASSPRGARDTQYF
TRBJ1-1,-,-,TRBV11-3,TGTGCCAGCAGCCTAGACGACAGGGAAGCTTTCTTT,CASSLDDREAFF
TRBJ2-3,TRBD1,-,TRBV9,TGTGCCAGCAGCGGAGTCCCTAGGACAGGGCACCCCACAGATACGCAGTATTTT,CASSGVPRTGHPTDTQYF
TRBJ1-1,-,-,TRBV7-9,TGTGCCAGCAGCTTAGGAGGGGAGGGCACTGAAGCTTTCTTT,CASSLGGEGTEAFF
TRBJ1-6,-,-,TRBV5-1,TGCGCCAGCAGGCCCGGGACAACGGAGAGCTCCTATAATTCACCCCTCCACTTT,CASRPGTTESSYNSPLHF
TRBJ1-2,TRBD1,-,TRBV10-3,TGTGCCATCAGTGTGGACAGGGGCCGTAGCTATGGCTACACCTTC,CAISVDRGRSYGYTF
TRBJ2-2,-,-,TRBV5-1,TGCGCCAGCAGCGAGACCACAGGTAACACCGGGGAGCTGTTTTTT,CASSETTGNTGELFF
TRBJ1-4,-,-,TRBV7-2,TGTGCCAGCAGCTTAGATGGGGAGGCGGAAAAACTGTTTTTT,CASSLDGEAEKLFF
TRBJ2-7,TRBD2,-,TRBV5-4,TGTGCCAGCAGCTGGGGGGGAGTAACTTACGAGCAGTACTTC,CASSWGGVTYEQYF
TRBJ2-1,TRBD2,-,TRBV3-1/TRBV3-2,TGTGCCACTTCGACTAGCGCCGACAATGAGCAGTTCTTC,CATSTSADNEQFF
TRBJ1-1,-,-,TRBV30,TGTGCCTGGAGTGTAACCGGGTTGGAAGCTGAAGCTTTCTTT,CAWSVTGLEAEAFF